This TCR beta chain derives from a study of T cell repertoires in aging, cancer and after chemotherapy. The template was genomic DNA from peripheral blood, not RNA. As regards this clonotype: The antigen is unknown.

Study observations and caveats: Loss of evenness, beyond lost richness, contributed to age-related TCR diversity decline in cancer patients. In each cancer cohort, median generation probability increased across chemotherapy, suggesting thymic output rebounded.

Germline V gives CDR1 ENHRY, CDR2 SYGVKD. V dropped 4 bases and J dropped 3; count of bases not matched to a gene: 10. The CDR3 is 16 residues long. Multiplex touch-down PCR with TRB-A/B primers amplified rearranged V-D-J TRB sequences. TCRdb reprocessed the multiplex PCR reads via MiXCR and lists one record per CDR3 protein. The table lists under 6,500 distinct CDR3 sequences, 25% to 30% of them singletons. The genes are TRBV10-3 and TRBJ2-7; 9 bases line up with TRBD1. This clonotype was obtained from a human donor with a blood cancer. Sequencing was carried out using blood. CDR3 DNA: TGTGCCATCAGTGCTCTCCGGGACAGGGATGTCTACGAGCAGTACTTC. Translated, it gives CAISALRDRDVYEQYF.